The clone carrying this T cell receptor beta chain was counted only a few times. What it recognizes is unknown. This CDR3 is built from 14 residues. CDR1 SGHNT and CDR2 YYREEE come from the germline V gene (reference sequence). The ends were cut back, 0 bases at V and 6 bases at J, with 7 bases in the middle. The record originates from a study of Ad26.COV2.S vaccination and SARS-CoV-2 variants. Study-wide findings and caveats: The study found similar non-spike TCR breadth in vaccine and placebo recipients.

The sample's treatment: some 20 received Ad26.COV2.S at low or high dose, single or two shots; 5 received placebo; per-sample allocation not given. Vaccine and placebo recipients were sampled on day 63 after the first injection. The data were produced by immunoSEQ multiplex PCR, yet TCRdb's version contains in-frame clones alone and is incomplete. The repertoire holds about 350,000 clones, with about 88% as singletons. The receptor was isolated from a person between 18 and 59 years old who received the Ad26.COV2.S COVID-19 vaccine or a placebo. Sequencing was performed on peripheral blood, taken in a trial of Ad26.COV2.S vaccine versus placebo. V and J are TRBV5-4 and TRBJ1-6; unclear D gene. CDR3 amino acids: CASSLESLNSPLHF. The CDR3 coding sequence is TGTGCCAGCAGCTTGGAAAGTCTTAATTCACCCCTCCACTTT.